The 9 T cell receptor beta chains below were found in one sample sequenced in a study of blood T cell repertoires in COVID-19. Some clones are missing from TCRdb's copy, which holds only in-frame ones; the method was immunoSEQ multiplex PCR. Among 200,000 to 300,000 clones listed, around 90% were seen once. Sequencing was performed on peripheral blood. The receptors were sampled from a man between 25 and 39 years old with COVID-19, enrolled during active disease.

Remarks on this clone: This same CDR3 is encoded by further DNA sequences in the sample. V is TRBV5-5 and J is TRBJ1-5; D unclear. In germline, CDR1 is SGHKS, CDR2 YYEKEE (reference sequence). The germline V and J ends were trimmed by 1 base and 4 bases, with 6 bases remaining between them. The CDR3 consists of 13 residues. The CDR3 is CASSLTVNQPQHF. CDR3 nucleotide sequence: TGTGCCAGCAGCTTGACGGTAAATCAGCCCCAGCATTTT.

This clone was observed a handful of times. The chain is built from TRBV10-3 and TRBJ2-7; 8 bases match TRBD1. Looked up from germline, CDR1 is ENHRY and CDR2 is SYGVKD. With V trimmed by 5 bases and J by 0 bases, 6 bases remained unmatched. This CDR3 region has 15 residues. This CDR3 is CAISTRGPFSYEQYF. DNA for the CDR3: TGTGCCATCAGTACCAGGGGGCCGTTCTCCTACGAGCAGTACTTC.

The J gene is TRBJ2-3, the V gene TRBV11-1, with a tentative D call TRBD2 (5 bases). Germline CDR1 reads SGHAT; CDR2 reads FQDESV (reference sequence). The length of the CDR3 is 15 residues. V lost 4 bases, J lost 1 base, and 12 bases lay in between. In DNA, the CDR3 is TGTGCCAGCAGCTCCACTAGAACCCGCACAGATACGCAGTATTTT. This gives the protein CASSSTRTRTDTQYF.

The CDR3 loop reads CASSQEGPASGETQYF. The CDR3 nucleotides are TGCGCCAGCAGCCAAGAGGGTCCGGCCTCAGGAGAGACCCAGTACTTC. The chain links TRBV4-1 to TRBJ2-5; D is unresolved. This CDR3 comprises 16 residues. Per germline, CDR1 MGHRA and CDR2 YSYEKL. The ends were cut back, 0 bases at V and 4 bases at J, with 15 bases in the middle.

This clone was counted a single time. The V gene is TRBV30, the J gene TRBJ1-1; possibly TRBD1 for D (6 bases). The CDR3 spans 16 residues. Trimming removed 3 bases from V and 1 base from J, with 18 bases in between. Germline V lookup: CDR1 GTSNPN, CDR2 SVGIG (reference sequence). The CDR3 is CAWRGGAGFKNTEAFF. DNA for the CDR3: TGTGCCTGGAGAGGGGGGGCAGGGTTTAAGAACACTGAAGCTTTCTTT.

V is TRBV5-6 and J is TRBJ1-4, with 9 bases aligning to TRBD1. Germline V gene data show CDR1 as SGHDT and CDR2 as YYEEEE. The junction had 0 bases not matched to a gene; V was cut back by 3 bases and J by 3 bases. The CDR3 length is 14 residues. The CDR3 reads CASSWTGANEKLFF. Written as DNA, the CDR3 is TGTGCCAGCAGCTGGACAGGGGCTAATGAAAAACTGTTTTTT. The full variable domain, rest sourced from reference TRBV5-6 and TRBJ1-4, is DAGVTQSPTHLIKTRGQQVTLRCSPKSGHDTVSWYQQALGQGPQFIFQYYEEEERQRGNFPDRFSGHQFPNYSSELNVNALLLGDSALYLCASSWTGANEKLFFGSGTQLSVL.

The chain links TRBV2 to TRBJ1-6; tentatively, D is TRBD1 (5 bases). The CDR3 spans 15 residues. Deletions cut 6 bases from V and 10 bases from J, with 19 bases between. Germline CDR1 SNHLY, CDR2 FYNNEI. The CDR3 nucleotides read TGTGCCAGCAGCCCCGGGACTTCCAAGTGGTCACCCCTCCACTTT. It encodes CASSPGTSKWSPLHF.

The CDR3 loop is CASSRRTELNYGYTF. DNA of the CDR3: TGTGCCAGTAGTAGGCGGACAGAACTAAACTATGGCTACACCTTC. The chain recombines TRBV19 with TRBJ1-2; TRBD1 might be the D (6 bases). In germline, CDR1 is LNHDA, CDR2 SQIVND (reference sequence). V gave up 4 bases and J gave up 2 bases, with 14 bases separating them. This CDR3 is 15 amino acids long. Complete variable domain (other parts from reference TRBV19 and TRBJ1-2): DGGITQSPKYLFRKEGQNVTLSCEQNLNHDAMYWYRQDPGQGLRLIYYSQIVNDFQKGDIAEGYSVSREKKESFPLTVTSAQKNPTAFYLCASSRRTELNYGYTFGSGTRLTVV.

The rearrangement joins TRBV3-1 (or the pseudogene TRBV3-2) to TRBJ1-2; the D is unclear. The CDR3 loop spans 13 amino acids. CDR1 and CDR2 from the germline V gene are LGHDT and YNNKEL (reference sequence). The germline V and J ends were trimmed by 1 base and 8 bases, with 11 bases remaining between them. In nucleotides, the CDR3 is TGTGCCAGCAGCCAAGCCACTCACTGGGGCTACACCTTC. It yields the protein CASSQATHWGYTF.